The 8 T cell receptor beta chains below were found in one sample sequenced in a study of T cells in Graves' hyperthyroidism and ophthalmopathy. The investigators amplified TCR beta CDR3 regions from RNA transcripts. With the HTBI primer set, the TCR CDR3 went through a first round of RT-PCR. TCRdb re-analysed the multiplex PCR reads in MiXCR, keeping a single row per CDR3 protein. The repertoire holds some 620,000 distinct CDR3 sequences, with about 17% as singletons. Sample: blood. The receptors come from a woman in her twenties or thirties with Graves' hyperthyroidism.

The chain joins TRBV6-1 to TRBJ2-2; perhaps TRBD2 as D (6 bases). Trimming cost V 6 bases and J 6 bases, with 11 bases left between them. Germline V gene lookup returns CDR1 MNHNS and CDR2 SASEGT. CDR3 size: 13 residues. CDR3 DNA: TGTGCCAGCAGGCGGGACGGGTCCGGGGAGCTGTTTTTT. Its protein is CASRRDGSGELFF.

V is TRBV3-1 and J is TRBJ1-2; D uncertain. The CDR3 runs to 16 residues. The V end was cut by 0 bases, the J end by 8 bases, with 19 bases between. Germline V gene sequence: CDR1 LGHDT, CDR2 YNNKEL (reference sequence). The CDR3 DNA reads TGTGCCAGCAGCCAAGACCCTACGGGAAGCAGATTGGGCTACACCTTC. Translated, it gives CASSQDPTGSRLGYTF. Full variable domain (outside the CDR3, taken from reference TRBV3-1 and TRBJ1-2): DTAVSQTPKYLVTQMGNDKSIKCEQNLGHDTMYWYKQDSKKFLKIMFSYNNKELIINETVPNRFSPKSPDKAHLNLHINSLELGDSAVYFCASSQDPTGSRLGYTFGSGTRLTVV.

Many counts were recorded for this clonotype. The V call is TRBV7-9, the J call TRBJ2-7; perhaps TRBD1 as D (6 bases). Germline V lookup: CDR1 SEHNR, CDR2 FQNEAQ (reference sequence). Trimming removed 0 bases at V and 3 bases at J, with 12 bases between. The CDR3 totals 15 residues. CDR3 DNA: TGTGCCAGCAGCTTAGCGTGGGCAGGGGACTACGAGCAGTACTTC. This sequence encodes CASSLAWAGDYEQYF.

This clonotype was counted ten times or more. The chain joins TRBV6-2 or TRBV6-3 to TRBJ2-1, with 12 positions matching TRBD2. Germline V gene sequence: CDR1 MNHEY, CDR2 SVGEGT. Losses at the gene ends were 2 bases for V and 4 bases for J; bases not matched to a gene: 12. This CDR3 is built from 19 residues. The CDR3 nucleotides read TGTGCCAGCAGTTACGCTCTCCCGACTAGCGGGAGAGCTTACAATGAGCAGTTCTTC. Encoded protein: CASSYALPTSGRAYNEQFF.

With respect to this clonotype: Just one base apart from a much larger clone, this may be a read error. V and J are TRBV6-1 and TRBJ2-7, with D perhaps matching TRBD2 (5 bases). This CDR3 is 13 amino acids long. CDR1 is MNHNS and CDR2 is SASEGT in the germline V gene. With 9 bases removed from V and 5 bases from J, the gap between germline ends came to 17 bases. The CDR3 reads CASAGPIGNEQYF. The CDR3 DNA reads TGTGCCAGTGCTGGACCCATCGGGAACGAGCAGTACTTC.

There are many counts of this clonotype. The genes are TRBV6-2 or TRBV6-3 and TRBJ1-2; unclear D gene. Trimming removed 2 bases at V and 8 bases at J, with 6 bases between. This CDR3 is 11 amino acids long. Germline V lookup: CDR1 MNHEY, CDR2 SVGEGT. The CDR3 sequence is CASSYTGGYTF. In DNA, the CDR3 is TGTGCCAGCAGTTACACGGGCGGCTACACCTTC.

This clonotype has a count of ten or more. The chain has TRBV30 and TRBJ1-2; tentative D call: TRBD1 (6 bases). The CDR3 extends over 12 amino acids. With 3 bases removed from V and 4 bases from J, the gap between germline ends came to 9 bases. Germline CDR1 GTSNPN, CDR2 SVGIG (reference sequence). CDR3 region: CAWRQGLYGYTF. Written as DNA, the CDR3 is TGTGCCTGGAGACAGGGACTCTATGGCTACACCTTC.

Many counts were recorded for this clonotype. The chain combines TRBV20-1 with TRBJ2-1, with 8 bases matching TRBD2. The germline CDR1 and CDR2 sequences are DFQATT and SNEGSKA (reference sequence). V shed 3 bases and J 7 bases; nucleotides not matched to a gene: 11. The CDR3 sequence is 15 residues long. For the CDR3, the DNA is TGCAGTGCTAGGTCCGGGAGGGTATTGGAGAATGAGCAGTTCTTC. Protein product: CSARSGRVLENEQFF.